The T cell receptor beta chain described here comes from a study of Graves' ophthalmopathy and Graves' hyperthyroidism. This clonotype was recorded many times. The V end lost 10 bases, the J end lost 5 bases, and 12 bases lay between the germline ends. This CDR3 comprises 13 residues. CDR1 MNHNS and CDR2 SASEGT come from the germline V gene. Establishment of the diagnosis relied upon clinical symptoms, serum thyroxine, TRAb, thyroid ultrasound and orbital computed tomography. PBMCs were isolated by Ficoll-Paque density gradient centrifugation, using 7.5 to 10 ml of fresh peripheral blood as the starting material. The study amplified TCR beta CDR3 regions using RNA transcripts. RT-PCR with HTBI primers came first, then second-round multiplex PCR. MiXCR was run by TCRdb on the multiplex PCR reads, yielding one entry per CDR3 protein. The table lists roughly 350,000 distinct CDR3 sequences, about 18% of them singletons, with 2.4% in the top ten.

The sequenced sample consisted of peripheral blood. V and J are TRBV6-1 and TRBJ1-6; D unclear. This clonotype was obtained from an adult woman with stable Graves' hyperthyroidism. CDR3 in DNA: TGTGCCACACGGGGAGAAAATAATTCACCCCTCCACTTT. Its protein is CATRGENNSPLHF.